This TCR beta chain was recorded in a study of T cell responses to AZD1222 COVID-19 vaccine. In the study overall: Doses given second, at about 4 or about 12 weeks, were pooled.

TCRdb's copy holds only in-frame clones and misses some; the assay was immunoSEQ multiplex PCR. This repertoire shows approximately 70,000 clones, 75% to 85% found once; its top ten account for around 5.4%. As to this clone: Its antigen is not identified.

Study results and limitations: Across spike, vaccine-associated CD4 TCRs were found, dominant at 160-218 and 743-854. Spike-specific TCRs gained breadth and depth after people received two AZD1222 doses. Seropositive at baseline were only six or seven AZD1222 recipients.

Germline V lookup: CDR1 LNHDA, CDR2 SQIVND (reference sequence). The V gene lost 5 bases and the J gene lost 4 bases, with 11 bases spanning the gap. The CDR3 totals 14 residues. V and J are TRBV19 and TRBJ2-2; D uncertain. This specimen consisted of peripheral blood, obtained on day 0 of AZD1222 vaccination. This receptor was taken from an adult in good health. The CDR3 loop is CASSFGSVTGELFF. For the CDR3, the DNA is TGTGCCAGTAGTTTTGGGTCAGTCACCGGGGAGCTGTTTTTT.